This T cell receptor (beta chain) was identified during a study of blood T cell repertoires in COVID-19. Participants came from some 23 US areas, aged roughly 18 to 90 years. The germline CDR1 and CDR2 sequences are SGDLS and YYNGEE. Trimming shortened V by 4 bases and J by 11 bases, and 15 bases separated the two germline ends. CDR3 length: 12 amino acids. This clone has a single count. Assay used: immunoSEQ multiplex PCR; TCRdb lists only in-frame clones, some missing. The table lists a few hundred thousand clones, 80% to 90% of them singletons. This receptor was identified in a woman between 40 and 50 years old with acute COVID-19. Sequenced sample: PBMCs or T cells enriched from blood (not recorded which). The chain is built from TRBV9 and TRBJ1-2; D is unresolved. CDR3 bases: TGTGCCAGCAGCTCGGAGGGAAGGTGGTACACCTTC. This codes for CASSSEGRWYTF.